This passage covers 13 T cell receptor beta chains from one sample sequenced in a study of cytomegalovirus exposure and HLA in healthy donors. It was with 60 Vbeta and 13 Jbeta primers that the PCR ran. The repertoire was sequenced with immunoSEQ multiplex PCR; TCRdb's copy has only in-frame clones and lacks some. The sample lists 150,000 to 200,000 clones, approximately 70% seen once, with approximately 1.8% in the top ten. The sample was PBMCs. The source is a woman younger than 45 in good health and CMV-seronegative.

This clone was seen a few times. The rearrangement links TRBV2 to TRBJ1-2; weak D call: TRBD1 (5 bases). V dropped 6 bases and J dropped 4 bases, with 9 bases sitting between them. The CDR3 extends over 12 amino acids. The germline V gene encodes CDR1 SNHLY and CDR2 FYNNEI. CDR3 sequence (DNA): TGTGCCAGCAGCGACGACAGCTATGGCTACACCTTC. Protein: CASSDDSYGYTF.

The chain uses TRBV4-1 and TRBJ2-6; D remains unclear. In germline, CDR1 is MGHRA, CDR2 YSYEKL. This CDR3 comprises 17 residues. The V end was cut by 4 bases, the J end by 0 bases, with 13 bases between. The CDR3 DNA is TGCGCCAGCAGCCGCCAATCGCGAGCCTCTGGGGCCAACGTCCTGACTTTC. Amino acids: CASSRQSRASGANVLTF.

This clone occurred a few times. This chain joins TRBV7-9 and TRBJ1-3, with 9 bases identical to TRBD1. The CDR3 length is 19 residues. The junction had 12 bases not matched to a gene; V was cut back by 3 bases and J by 0 bases. Germline V gives CDR1 SEHNR, CDR2 FQNEAQ (reference sequence). The CDR3 sequence is CASSFRDRDTTTSGNTIYF. CDR3 DNA sequence: TGTGCCAGCAGCTTCCGGGACAGGGACACAACAACCTCTGGAAACACCATATATTTT. The variable domain in full, with the rest retrieved from reference TRBV7-9 and TRBJ1-3, is DTGVSQNPRHKITKRGQNVTFRCDPISEHNRLYWYRQTLGQGPEFLTYFQNEAQLEKSRLLSDRFSAERPKGSFSTLEIQRTEQGDSAMYLCASSFRDRDTTTSGNTIYFGEGSWLTVV.

J is TRBJ2-2 and V is TRBV27; TRBD2 aligns across 8 bases. The V and J ends lost 10 bases and 6 bases, in that order; junction bases with no gene match: 10. Germline values: CDR1 MNHEY, CDR2 SMNVEV (reference sequence). This CDR3 is 14 amino acids long. CDR3 DNA sequence: TGTGCCACCGGGGGGGTTGAAGGCGCCGGGGAGCTGTTTTTT. Translation: CATGGVEGAGELFF.

In this sample, this clone turned up once. This chain's CDR3 is CASSPRGLNTEAFF. The CDR3 DNA sequence: TGTGCCAGCTCACCCAGGGGGTTGAACACTGAAGCTTTCTTT. The chain recombines TRBV18 with TRBJ1-1; 7 bases are shared with TRBD1. This CDR3 is 14 amino acids long. V gave up 3 bases and J gave up 0 bases; unmatched junction bases: 1. Germline V gene sequence: CDR1 KGHSH, CDR2 LQKENI.

This clone was found a few times. This chain joins TRBV7-9 and TRBJ1-3, with D tentatively TRBD1 (6 bases). V was cut by 3 bases and J by 2 bases, with 11 bases left in between. The CDR3 sequence is 15 residues long. CDR1 SEHNR and CDR2 FQNEAQ come from the germline V gene (reference sequence). The DNA for the CDR3 is TGTGCCAGCAGCTTCAGGGGAATGGCTGGAAACACCATATATTTT. This sequence encodes CASSFRGMAGNTIYF.

This clone was detected only a few times. The V call is TRBV29-1, the J call TRBJ1-2; 10 positions match TRBD1. The CDR3 is 13 residues long. Germline CDR1 is SQVTM and CDR2 is ANQGSEA. The V and J ends lost 1 base and 7 bases, in that order; junction bases with no gene match: 3. CDR3 protein: CSVEGQGATGYTF. The CDR3 DNA is TGCAGCGTTGAAGGACAGGGGGCGACTGGCTACACCTTC.

The chain combines TRBV9 with TRBJ2-1, with TRBD2 matching 7 bases. Germline lookup yields CDR1 SGDLS and CDR2 YYNGEE. The CDR3 has 13 residues. V lost 4 bases, J lost 8 bases, and 6 bases stayed unmatched. Here the CDR3 DNA reads TGTGCCAGCAGCCTGCCAACTAGCGATGAGCAGTTCTTC. Amino acids: CASSLPTSDEQFF. The whole variable domain, remainder taken from reference TRBV9 and TRBJ2-1, is DSGVTQTPKHLITATGQRVTLRCSPRSGDLSVYWYQQSLDQGLQFLIQYYNGEERAKGNILERFSAQQFPDLHSELNLSSLELGDSALYFCASSLPTSDEQFFGPGTRLTVL.

The chain joins TRBV9 to TRBJ2-7, with D possibly being TRBD2 (6 bases). The CDR3 spans 14 residues. Trimming stripped 0 bases from V and 3 bases from J, with 10 bases between. From germline, CDR1 is SGDLS and CDR2 YYNGEE. The CDR3 loop is CASSVEEGSYEQYF. CDR3 sequence (DNA): TGTGCCAGCAGCGTAGAGGAGGGAAGCTACGAGCAGTACTTC.

The chain is built from TRBV7-8 and TRBJ1-1; D call uncertain. Germline CDR1 SGHVS, CDR2 FQNEAQ. Deletions cut 1 base from V and 2 bases from J, with 8 bases between. The CDR3 spans 14 residues. In DNA, the CDR3 is TGTGCCAGCAGCTTAGTGGCAGGCAACACTGAAGCTTTCTTT. It specifies CASSLVAGNTEAFF. The full variable domain, its missing parts supplied by reference TRBV7-8 and TRBJ1-1, is GAGVSQSPRYKVAKRGQDVALRCDPISGHVSLFWYQQALGQGPEFLTYFQNEAQLDKSGLPSDRFFAERPEGSVSTLKIQRTQQEDSAVYLCASSLVAGNTEAFFGQGTRLTVV.

This clone was detected only a few times. The chain is built from TRBV9 and TRBJ2-3; TRBD1 matches at 7 bases. The V segment lost 2 bases and the J segment 0 bases; nucleotides outside the gene matches: 6. Germline assignment: CDR1 SGDLS and CDR2 YYNGEE. The CDR3 loop spans 16 amino acids. This CDR3 reads CASSVERTGSTDTQYF. The CDR3 bases are TGTGCCAGCAGCGTGGAGAGGACAGGTAGCACAGATACGCAGTATTTT.

This clone was seen only a few times. The chain combines TRBV4-3 with TRBJ2-2, with TRBD2 matching over 13 bases. V gave up 0 bases and J gave up 4 bases; unmatched junction bases: 11. In germline, CDR1 is LGHNA, CDR2 YSLEER. The CDR3 contains 20 residues. CDR3 nucleotide sequence: TGCGCCAGCAGCCAAGATATAGGGACTAGCGGGATCGGGTTCACCGGGGAGCTGTTTTTT. Protein: CASSQDIGTSGIGFTGELFF.

This chain uses TRBV21-1 with TRBJ2-3; the D call of TRBD2 is as the table states it, not checked on the DNA. TRBV21-1 is annotated as a pseudogene. The CDR3 sequence is 13 residues long. The CDR3 DNA reads TGTGCCAGCCCGCGGACTAGCACAGATACGCAGTATTTT. This encodes CASPRTSTDTQYF.